The 8 T cell receptor delta chains below were found in one sample sequenced in a study of gamma-delta T cells after stem cell transplantation (dated by TCRdb to 2016 to 2017). The library came from RT-PCR. The instrument was an Illumina MiSeq. The public reads were reprocessed by TCRdb using CATT, and rows of matching DNA were later combined. The sample table shows some 10,000 delta-chain clones, and over 1% are seen once. The ten largest clones represent about 9.4% of the sample. The sequencing input was gamma-delta T cells. The receptors here all came from a human donor. It is not recorded whose cells these are; they may come from a transplant donor.

The sample holds many counts of this clone. The V and J genes are TRDV2 and TRDJ3; TRDD3 matches at 7 bases. Trimming took 1 base from V and 0 from J; bases not matched to a gene: 14. This CDR3 is 21 amino acids long. Germline lookup yields CDR1 GEAIGNYY and CDR2 EKD. Here the CDR3 DNA reads TGTGCCTGTGACACATTACGCGGGGGATCCCAAAGCTCCTGGGACACCCGACAGATGTTTTTC. Encoded protein: CACDTLRGGSQSSWDTRQMFF.

A remark on this clone: One base away lies a much larger clone, so this may be a sequencing read error. The chain employs TRDV2 and TRDJ1; 8 nucleotides align to TRDD3. CDR3 length: 24 residues. Germline values: CDR1 GEAIGNYY, CDR2 EKD. Losses at the gene ends were 2 bases for V and 0 bases for J; bases not matched to a gene: 31. Here the CDR3 reads CACDIVGAPGKLGGPEPYTDKLIF. The CDR3 nucleotides read TGTGCCTGTGACATAGTCGGTGCCCCTGGCAAACTGGGGGGGCCCGAGCCGTACACCGATAAACTCATCTTT.

A word on this clone: TCRdb shows a much larger clone's protein in place of this DNA's translation, and the two differ at residue 9, likely through a read error; the protein shown is translated from the DNA. The chain links TRDV2 to TRDJ1; possibly TRDD3 for D (6 bases). The CDR3 runs 17 residues. CDR1 is GEAIGNYY and CDR2 is EKD in the germline V gene. The V gene lost 4 bases and the J gene lost 0 bases, with 20 bases spanning the gap. CDR3 residues: CACDLLSGEPYTDKLIF. CDR3 bases: TGTGCCTGTGATCTACTATCTGGGGAACCCTACACCGATAAACTCATCTTT.

By frequency in the sample, this clone is medium-sized. The sample has other DNA sequences that encode this CDR3 too. The V and J genes are TRDV2 and TRDJ1; 10 bases are shared with TRDD3. With V trimmed by 3 bases and J by 3 bases, 6 bases remained unmatched. This CDR3 contains 15 residues. Germline assignment: CDR1 GEAIGNYY and CDR2 EKD. The CDR3 DNA follows: TGTGCCTGTGACCGGCTACTGGGGGATCCCGATAAACTCATCTTT. It is translated as CACDRLLGDPDKLIF.

About this clone: This sequence is one base from a far larger clone and is likely a read error. Other DNA sequences in the sample encode the same CDR3. This chain links TRDV2 with TRDJ1; TRDD3 matches 7 bases. V trimming: 0 bases; J trimming: 2 bases; junction bases outside the gene matches: 11. The CDR3 sequence is 17 residues long. CDR1 is GEAIGNYY, CDR2 EKD, per germline. The CDR3 sequence is CACDTVGGGPDTDKLIF. The CDR3 bases are TGTGCCTGTGACACCGTGGGTGGGGGACCCGATACCGATAAACTCATCTTT.

To note about this clone: Translating this DNA gives a protein that differs at residue 8 from the TCRdb one, which belongs to a much larger clone; a read error is likely, and the protein shown is this translation. The rearrangement joins TRDV2 to TRDJ1, with a tentative D call TRDD3 (5 bases). Trimming stripped 3 bases from V and 1 base from J, with 20 bases between. The CDR3 extends over 17 amino acids. CDR1 and CDR2 from the germline V gene are GEAIGNYY and EKD. The CDR3 DNA reads TGTGCCTGTGACCCCCTGGTGGGGCCAAGCGCCACCGATAAACTCATCTTT. The encoded protein is CACDPLVGPSATDKLIF.

In its sample, this clone is medium-sized. Different DNA sequences within this sample yield the same CDR3. The chain recombines TRDV2 with TRDJ1; TRDD3 matches 8 bases. The CDR3 is made up of 14 amino acids. The ends lost 4 bases at V and 5 bases at J; junction bases unmatched: 8. Germline V lookup: CDR1 GEAIGNYY, CDR2 EKD. In DNA form, the CDR3 reads TGTGCCTGTGATCACGTACTGGGGGGGGATAAACTCATCTTT. It translates to CACDHVLGGDKLIF.

This clone occurred a few times. The rearrangement joins TRDV2 to TRDJ1; weak D call: TRDD3 (6 bases). CDR3 size: 18 residues. CDR1 and CDR2 (germline): GEAIGNYY, EKD. Trimming took off 3 bases at V and 6 bases at J, with 28 bases between the two ends. CDR3 coding DNA: TGTGCCTGTGACCTCGCTGGAGGGGGGGACCTAACCCGCTATAAACTCATCTTT. Its translation is CACDLAGGGDLTRYKLIF.